One and the same sample provided the 11 T cell receptor beta chains below, sequenced in a study of shared clonotypes between healthy human individuals. Sequenced by immunoSEQ multiplex PCR; TCRdb stores in-frame clones only, minus some. The sample contains approximately 720,000 clones, about 78% of which appear only once. The sequenced sample was memory CD4+ T cells sorted from blood. Subset given: CD45RA-negative fraction. These receptor sequences come from a woman aged 30 to 39 in good health.

This sequence joins TRBV13 and TRBJ2-2; 8 bases map to TRBD2. With V trimmed by 6 bases and J by 1 base, 4 bases remained unmatched. The CDR3 consists of 15 residues. Germline CDR1 PRHDT, CDR2 FYEKMQ (reference sequence). CDR3 coding DNA: TGTGCCAGCAGGAGGAGCGGGGGGAACACCGGGGAGCTGTTTTTT. Amino acid sequence: CASRRSGGNTGELFF.

This clone was recorded only once. This chain connects TRBV6-5 to TRBJ2-3, with 9 bases that match TRBD2. The CDR3 loop spans 16 amino acids. With 0 bases clipped from V and 2 bases from J, the junction kept 3 bases outside the gene matches. Germline V lookup: CDR1 MNHEY, CDR2 SVGAGI. CDR3: CASSYSGTSSTDTQYF. The CDR3 nucleotides read TGTGCCAGCAGTTACTCCGGGACTAGCTCCACAGATACGCAGTATTTT.

V gene TRBV28 combines with J gene TRBJ1-5; D is unresolved. V lost 8 bases, J lost 14 bases, and 19 bases lay in between. The germline V gene encodes CDR1 MDHEN and CDR2 SYDVKM. This CDR3 is built from 12 residues. The CDR3 is CASWTPPGNEHF. The CDR3 DNA reads TGTGCCAGCTGGACGCCTCCGGGAAACGAGCATTTT.

The rearrangement joins TRBV27 to TRBJ2-1; 8 bases line up with TRBD2. With V trimmed by 5 bases and J by 8 bases, 11 bases remained unmatched. In germline, CDR1 is MNHEY, CDR2 SMNVEV (reference sequence). The CDR3 consists of 15 residues. The CDR3 region is CASSREGLVIYEQFF. For the CDR3, the DNA is TGTGCCAGCAGTAGGGAGGGACTAGTAATCTATGAGCAGTTCTTC.

J is TRBJ1-1 and V is TRBV5-1; D is uncertain. The CDR3 has 18 amino acids. The germline CDR1 and CDR2 sequences are SGHRS and YFSETQ. Trimming cost V 0 bases and J 4 bases, with 22 bases left between them. In DNA form, the CDR3 reads TGCGCCAGCAGCTTGGCCTTCGAGGATGTTGGTTCGGGCACTGAAGCTTTCTTT. Its translation: CASSLAFEDVGSGTEAFF.

The chain links TRBV18 to TRBJ1-5, with D hard to call. V lost 2 bases and J 0 bases, leaving 14 bases between the germline ends. The CDR3 is 17 residues long. CDR1 and CDR2 from the germline V gene are KGHSH and LQKENI. The chain's CDR3 is CASSPYPDPYSNQPQHF. The DNA for the CDR3 is TGTGCCAGCTCACCATATCCGGACCCCTATAGCAATCAGCCCCAGCATTTT.

The gene calls are TRBV6-5 and TRBJ1-2; D call uncertain. The V gene lost 8 bases and the J gene lost 4 bases, with 11 bases spanning the gap. This CDR3 spans 12 amino acids. Germline V lookup: CDR1 MNHEY, CDR2 SVGAGI. The CDR3 loop reads CASCNRGYGYTF. In nucleotides, the CDR3 is TGTGCCAGCTGTAATCGAGGCTATGGCTACACCTTC.

This chain links TRBV7-2 with TRBJ2-3, with 9 bases fitting TRBD2. Germline CDR1 SGHTA, CDR2 FQGNSA. There are 14 residues in the CDR3. The trim removed 0 bases at V and 8 bases at J, leaving 3 bases unmatched. The CDR3 coding sequence is TGTGCCAGCAGCTTAGCTCTAGCGGGACGTACGCAGTATTTT. The encoded protein is CASSLALAGRTQYF. Complete variable domain (other parts from reference TRBV7-2 and TRBJ2-3): GAGVSQSPSNKVTEKGKDVELRCDPISGHTALYWYRQSLGQGLEFLIYFQGNSAPDKSGLPSDRFSAERTGGSVSTLTIQRTQQEDSAVYLCASSLALAGRTQYFGPGTRLTVL.

This rearrangement joins TRBV7-8 to TRBJ2-5; weak D call: TRBD2 (5 bases). Per the germline V gene, CDR1 is SGHVS and CDR2 is FQNEAQ. The CDR3 loop spans 15 amino acids. V was pared by 5 bases and J by 1 base, with 14 bases between. CDR3 nucleotides: TGTGCCAGCAGCCTCCGGAACGGGGTCCAAGAGACCCAGTACTTC. It encodes CASSLRNGVQETQYF.

V usage is TRBV27 and J usage is TRBJ2-7; possible D gene TRBD1, 5 bases. CDR1 is MNHEY and CDR2 is SMNVEV in the germline V gene (reference sequence). V was pared by 2 bases and J by 6 bases, with 14 bases between. The CDR3 runs to 14 residues. The CDR3 nucleotides are TGTGCCAGCAGTTTACTACAGGTTCCTGGCGAGCAGTACTTC. Its translation: CASSLLQVPGEQYF.

In its sample, this clone was seen once. The chain recombines TRBV2 with TRBJ1-1, with TRBD1 matching 9 bases. The CDR3 loop spans 14 amino acids. Germline V gene sequence: CDR1 SNHLY, CDR2 FYNNEI. V lost 6 bases to trimming and J lost 5 bases; unmatched junction nucleotides: 7. The DNA for the CDR3 is TGTGCCAGCAGCCTCACAGGGGGCGTAACTGAAGCTTTCTTT. Protein product: CASSLTGGVTEAFF.